These T cell receptor beta chains were read from a single sample in a study of regulatory T cells in long-lasting Graves disease. TCRdb re-analysed the multiplex PCR reads in MiXCR, keeping a single row per CDR3 protein. The repertoire has 350,000 to 500,000 distinct CDR3 sequences, 14% of them found once; the top ten carry roughly 18%. The same data also went into a second study, on T cells in Graves' hyperthyroidism and ophthalmopathy.

The source was peripheral blood mononuclear cells (PBMCs), collected at new diagnosis, from a patient treated with antithyroid drugs. The receptors come from a woman in her forties or fifties with Graves disease. CDR3s include the opening cysteine and the closing phenylalanine or tryptophan. A D gene is named only where the DNA matches it firmly. Clone size appears in some rows only: once, few, many, or a class for an expanded clone.

TRBD1	TRBV7-9	many	TRBJ1-5	CASSQTGGGNQPQHF	TGTGCCAGCAGCCAAACAGGGGGCGGGAATCAGCCCCAGCATTTT
-	TRBV29-1	many	TRBJ2-7	CSVETLAGRYEQYF	TGCAGCGTTGAAACCCTAGCAGGGAGATACGAGCAGTACTTC
-	TRBV6-2/TRBV6-3	-	TRBJ2-5	CAGSLVGGETQYF	TGTGCCGGCAGTTTAGTGGGTGGGGAGACCCAGTACTTC
-	TRBV27	-	TRBJ2-7	CASSLSLGSGGFVEQYF	TGTGCCAGCAGTTTATCTCTTGGGTCAGGGGGGTTTGTGGAGCAGTACTTC
-	TRBV29-1	-	TRBJ1-4	CSVEPNTGEKLFF	TGCAGCGTTGAACCCAATACTGGGGAAAAACTGTTTTTT
-	TRBV27	few	TRBJ1-5	CVSSPTGTAEPQHF	TGTGTCAGCAGCCCCACAGGGACGGCGGAGCCCCAGCATTTT
TRBD2	TRBV11-1	many	TRBJ2-7	CASSSKLAVISYEQYF	TGTGCCAGCAGCTCAAAACTAGCGGTTATATCCTACGAGCAGTACTTC
-	TRBV27	many	TRBJ2-1	CASSWASPNEQFF	TGTGCCAGCAGTTGGGCTAGCCCGAATGAGCAGTTCTTC
-	TRBV6-2/TRBV6-3	-	TRBJ2-1	CASTPRGPYNEQFF	TGTGCCAGCACCCCACGCGGCCCATACAATGAGCAGTTCTTC
TRBD1	TRBV6-1	few	TRBJ2-6	CASAKGAGANVLTF	TGTGCCAGCGCGAAGGGGGCCGGGGCCAACGTCCTGACTTTC
TRBD1	TRBV20-1	many	TRBJ1-4	CSALRDRVEKLFF	TGCAGTGCGTTGAGGGACAGGGTTGAAAAACTGTTTTTT
-	TRBV7-9	many	TRBJ2-3	CASSSTTDTQYF	TGTGCCAGCAGCTCCACCACAGATACGCAGTATTTT
TRBD1	TRBV10-3	many	TRBJ2-7	CAISDLGTGSEQYF	TGTGCCATCAGTGATCTCGGGACAGGGAGCGAGCAGTACTTC
-	TRBV6-1	many	TRBJ2-5	CASSEALRDQQETQYF	TGTGCCAGCAGTGAAGCGCTCAGGGACCAACAAGAGACCCAGTACTTC
-	TRBV6-1	many	TRBJ1-5	CASSKTPGDSNQPQHF	TGTGCCAGCAGCAAAACCCCAGGTGATAGCAATCAGCCCCAGCATTTT
-	TRBV24-1	many	TRBJ2-1	CATSVAGVFGEQFF	TGTGCCACCAGTGTCGCAGGGGTTTTTGGTGAGCAGTTCTTC
TRBD2	TRBV12-3/TRBV12-4	many	TRBJ2-3	CASSGEGLVTDTQYF	TGTGCCAGCAGTGGAGAGGGACTAGTTACAGATACGCAGTATTTT
TRBD2	TRBV2	many	TRBJ2-1	CASRDGQAGLAGVNHNEQFF	TGTGCCAGCAGGGATGGACAGGCGGGACTAGCGGGAGTTAACCACAATGAGCAGTTCTTC
-	TRBV5-1	-	TRBJ2-4	CASSLEFEKNIQYF	TGCGCCAGCAGCTTGGAGTTTGAGAAAAACATTCAGTACTTC
-	TRBV2	many	TRBJ2-1	CASGRAYNEQFF	TGTGCCAGCGGGCGGGCCTACAATGAGCAGTTCTTC
TRBD1	TRBV28	many	TRBJ2-4	CASSQPGQLAKNIQYF	TGTGCCAGCAGTCAACCGGGACAGCTAGCCAAAAACATTCAGTACTTC
TRBD2	TRBV20-1	few	TRBJ2-1	CSARVSGRPLYNEQFF	TGCAGTGCTAGAGTAAGCGGGAGGCCCCTCTACAATGAGCAGTTCTTC
-	TRBV10-1	few	TRBJ1-6	CASSESRASPLHF	TGCGCCAGCAGTGAGTCCAGGGCGTCGCCCCTCCACTTT
-	TRBV20-1	-	TRBJ2-7	CSAAPHSRKKHEQYF	TGCAGTGCTGCCCCCCACTCTAGGAAAAAGCACGAGCAGTACTTC
TRBD1	TRBV11-2	many	TRBJ1-2	CASSIGQGHYGYTF	TGTGCCAGCAGCATAGGACAGGGACACTATGGCTACACCTTC
TRBD1	TRBV24-1	-	TRBJ1-1	CATRGATGENTEAFF	TGTGCCACCAGGGGGGCGACAGGGGAGAACACTGAAGCTTTCTTT
-	TRBV6-2/TRBV6-3	few	TRBJ2-7	CASSEMGDRAPEQYF	TGTGCCAGCAGTGAAATGGGGGACCGAGCTCCCGAGCAGTACTTC
-	TRBV20-1	-	TRBJ2-7	CSARAKIVGGLVQGLYEQYF	TGCAGTGCTAGAGCGAAGATCGTTGGGGGGTTGGTACAAGGGCTCTACGAGCAGTACTTC
TRBD1	TRBV5-5	many	TRBJ2-1	CASSPGTVGNEQFF	TGTGCCAGCAGCCCCGGGACAGTGGGGAATGAGCAGTTCTTC
TRBD2	TRBV2	many	TRBJ2-3	CASTIPSGRFAHSTDTQYF	TGTGCCAGCACGATCCCTAGCGGGAGGTTTGCCCATAGCACAGATACGCAGTATTTT
-	TRBV28	many	TRBJ2-1	CASSFAAAKASNEQFF	TGTGCCAGCAGTTTCGCTGCGGCAAAGGCCTCCAATGAGCAGTTCTTC
-	TRBV19	many	TRBJ2-5	CASSRRTESYQETQYF	TGTGCCAGTAGCCGCCGGACAGAATCATACCAAGAGACCCAGTACTTC
TRBD1	TRBV28	many	TRBJ2-7	CASSLLQGAYEQYF	TGTGCCAGCAGCTTGTTACAGGGGGCGTATGAGCAGTACTTC
-	TRBV5-1	few	TRBJ1-3	CASSLGGFTLSGNTIYF	TGCGCCAGCAGCTTGGGCGGGTTTACCCTCTCTGGAAACACCATATATTTT
-	TRBV28	many	TRBJ1-5	CASSSMGGLYSNQPQHF	TGTGCCAGCAGTTCGATGGGGGGCCTTTATAGCAATCAGCCCCAGCATTTT
-	TRBV19	few	TRBJ2-1	CASMRGRGATGDEQFF	TGTGCCAGTATGAGGGGTCGGGGTGCGACCGGTGATGAGCAGTTCTTC
TRBD2	TRBV6-5	many	TRBJ2-7	CASSFTGTSGSYEQYF	TGTGCCAGCAGTTTTACCGGGACTAGCGGGAGCTACGAGCAGTACTTC
TRBD1	TRBV12-3/TRBV12-4	many	TRBJ1-2	CASRLTGDYGYTF	TGTGCCAGCAGACTGACAGGGGACTATGGCTACACCTTC
-	TRBV6-5	many	TRBJ1-2	CASSYSVTDNYGYTF	TGTGCCAGCAGTTACTCGGTGACAGATAACTATGGCTACACCTTC
-	TRBV28	many	TRBJ1-5	CASSFQQLNQPQHF	TGTGCCAGCAGTTTCCAACAGCTTAATCAGCCCCAGCATTTT
-	TRBV14	few	TRBJ1-1	CASSHAVGRGEVRAFF	TGTGCCAGCAGCCACGCCGTCGGGCGAGGGGAGGTTCGCGCTTTCTTT
TRBD1	TRBV12-3/TRBV12-4	many	TRBJ1-2	CASTLGTGQGARGYTF	TGTGCCAGCACCCTCGGAACGGGACAGGGAGCTCGGGGCTACACCTTC
TRBD1	TRBV20-1	-	TRBJ1-1	CSASQGAMNTEAFF	TGCAGTGCTAGTCAGGGGGCAATGAACACTGAAGCTTTCTTT
-	TRBV9	many	TRBJ2-7	CASSPLGSPGQNYEQYF	TGTGCCAGCAGCCCCCTTGGTTCCCCGGGACAAAATTACGAGCAGTACTTC
-	TRBV29-1	many	TRBJ1-5	CSVVEGGNQPQHF	TGCAGCGTTGTAGAAGGGGGCAATCAGCCCCAGCATTTT
-	TRBV30	many	TRBJ2-5	CASEGQETQYF	TGTGCCTCTGAGGGACAAGAGACCCAGTACTTC
-	TRBV11-2	-	TRBJ2-1	CASRPAGQTNEQFF	TGTGCCAGCAGACCGGCGGGACAAACCAATGAGCAGTTCTTC
-	TRBV15	-	TRBJ2-4	CATSGRWARVSLRAKNIQYF	TGTGCCACCAGCGGCCGCTGGGCGCGGGTTTCCTTGCGCGCCAAAAACATTCAGTACTTC
-	TRBV2	many	TRBJ1-5	CASGLGAWSNQPQHF	TGTGCCAGCGGACTCGGGGCATGGAGCAATCAGCCCCAGCATTTT
-	TRBV4-2	few	TRBJ1-6	CASSRGDDNSPLHF	TGTGCCAGCAGCCGAGGGGATGATAATTCACCCCTCCACTTT
TRBD2	TRBV5-1	few	TRBJ2-1	CASSLNSGPEQFF	TGCGCCAGCAGCTTAAATAGCGGGCCTGAGCAGTTCTTC
-	TRBV6-9	many	TRBJ1-1	CASSYGKENTEAFF	TGTGCCAGCAGTTATGGCAAGGAGAACACTGAAGCTTTCTTT
TRBD1	TRBV14	many	TRBJ2-7	CASSHGDRAYEQYF	TGTGCCAGCAGCCACGGGGACAGGGCCTACGAGCAGTACTTC
TRBD1	TRBV6-2/TRBV6-3	many	TRBJ2-2	CASTRDRADGELFF	TGTGCCAGCACCCGGGACAGGGCGGACGGGGAGCTGTTTTTT
TRBD1	TRBV7-9	many	TRBJ1-5	CASSGQAYSNQPQHF	TGTGCCAGCAGTGGACAGGCTTATAGCAATCAGCCCCAGCATTTT
-	TRBV9	few	TRBJ1-1	CASTSRGFGAKNTEAFF	TGTGCCAGCACCTCTCGAGGTTTCGGGGCCAAGAACACTGAAGCTTTCTTT
TRBD1	TRBV6-2/TRBV6-3	many	TRBJ1-5	CASRGTGGRQPQHF	TGTGCCAGCAGGGGGACAGGGGGACGACAGCCCCAGCATTTT
-	TRBV4-1	-	TRBJ2-1	CASSQVGLTEQFF	TGCGCCAGCAGCCAAGTCGGGTTAACTGAGCAGTTCTTC
-	TRBV30	-	TRBJ2-5	CAWRGWETQYF	TGTGCCTGGAGGGGATGGGAGACCCAGTACTTC